This T cell receptor (beta chain) was sequenced in a study of cytomegalovirus exposure and HLA in healthy donors. The study, taken as a whole, reports: Most sequenced TCRs were rare (though some public TCRs occurred in many donors). Earlier analysis looked at TCR beta V segments, and most were productive about 87% or about 30% of the time.

Points on this clone: Its antigen is unknown.

From germline, CDR1 is SGHTA and CDR2 FQGNSA. The ends lost 5 bases at V and 5 bases at J; junction bases unmatched: 10. CDR3 length: 15 amino acids. The primer mix had 60 Vbeta and 13 Jbeta primers. How the authors handled the data: In a later analysis, the count reached 80 million or so unique TCR beta chains, with 9 million to 11 million shared. Measured with immunoSEQ multiplex PCR; TCRdb has only the in-frame clones, and not every one. V and J calls and clone size come straight from that table; D and trimming were deduced from the DNA. The sample yields 100,000 to 150,000 clones, roughly 79% seen once. The donors comprised healthy bone marrow donors.

The chain carries TRBV7-2 and TRBJ2-3, with 7 bases matching TRBD1. The receptor's source is a woman in her fifties or sixties in good health and CMV-seronegative. Material: PBMCs. The CDR3 is CASSTRTGELDTQYF. In DNA form, the CDR3 reads TGTGCCAGCAGCACCCGGACAGGCGAATTAGATACGCAGTATTTT.